The TCR beta chain under discussion was sequenced for a study of T cells in Graves' hyperthyroidism and ophthalmopathy. TCR beta CDR3 region amplification was performed from RNA transcripts. TCR CDR3 regions were first amplified by RT-PCR with HTBI primers. One entry per CDR3 protein, called by TCRdb with MiXCR from the multiplex PCR reads. The table has hundreds of thousands of distinct CDR3 sequences, roughly 15% seen once. This clonotype was counted ten times or more. Its antigen is not identified. Study-wide findings and caveats: Most clonotypes expanded in thyroid above 0.001 were likewise present in blood. From stable hyperthyroidism, ophthalmopathy was separated by a 13 V-J model.

This CDR3 region has 15 residues. Germline V gives CDR1 KGHSH, CDR2 LQKENI. V lost 6 bases to trimming and J lost 5 bases; unmatched junction nucleotides: 5. Investigators excluded patients with uncontrolled infection, other autoimmune disease, pregnancy or lactation. The TCR sequence derives from a woman in her thirties or forties with Graves' hyperthyroidism. The chain links TRBV18 to TRBJ2-1; 12 positions agree with TRBD2. Specimen: blood. CDR3 sequence (DNA): TGTGCCAGCTCGCCCGGACTAGCGGGAAACAATGAGCAGTTCTTC. Protein: CASSPGLAGNNEQFF.